A selection of T cell receptor beta chains follows, all from one sample in a study of spatial heterogeneity in lung cancer. MiXCR, run by TCRdb on the 5' RACE reads, gives a single entry per CDR3 protein. Found here are roughly 29,000 distinct CDR3 sequences, over 5% of them singletons; the top ten hold roughly 26%. Sequences were derived from PBMCs, sampled at follow-up. These receptors originate from a female donor with early-stage non-small cell lung cancer. Each CDR3 is given with its conserved first and last residue. D genes are given only for firm matches. Rows may omit the clone size; those that give it use once, few, many or a size class.

DNA: TGTGCCAGCAGCTTAAGTTCAGGGGGCGCGGACTACACCTTC
CDR3: CASSLSSGGADYTF
J: TRBJ1-2
size: many
D: TRBD1
length: 14
V: TRBV7-2

DNA: TGCGCCAGCAGCTTGGGGGCAGGGAGGTCCTACGAGCAGTACTTC
CDR3: CASSLGAGRSYEQYF
J: TRBJ2-7
size: many
D: .
length: 15
V: TRBV5-1

DNA: TGTGCCAGCAGCTCACAGGGTAACGAGCAGTACTTC
CDR3: CASSSQGNEQYF
J: TRBJ2-7
size: many
D: .
length: 12
V: TRBV5-6

DNA: TGTGCCAGCTCCCCTGGCGATGAGCAGTTCTTC
CDR3: CASSPGDEQFF
J: TRBJ2-1
size: medium-sized
D: .
length: 11
V: TRBV12-3/TRBV12-4

DNA: TGCGCCAGCAGCCAAGAAATCACCGTGGGAGAGACCCAGTACTTC
CDR3: CASSQEITVGETQYF
J: TRBJ2-5
size: many
D: .
length: 15
V: TRBV4-3

DNA: TGTGCCAGCAGTTACTCGACAGGGGGCTCGGAAAAACTGTTTTTT
CDR3: CASSYSTGGSEKLFF
J: TRBJ1-4
size: many
D: TRBD1
length: 15
V: TRBV6-5

DNA: TGTGCCAGCAGAAGGGGACTAGCGGCGAACACAGATACGCAGTATTTT
CDR3: CASRRGLAANTDTQYF
J: TRBJ2-3
size: many
D: TRBD2
length: 16
V: TRBV2

DNA: TGTGCCAGCAGTTTACCCAGGGATAACATTCAGTACTTC
CDR3: CASSLPRDNIQYF
J: TRBJ2-4
size: many
D: .
length: 13
V: TRBV28

DNA: TGTGCCAGCAGCTTGTCGGATATCGATACGCAGTATTTT
CDR3: CASSLSDIDTQYF
J: TRBJ2-3
size: .
D: .
length: 13
V: TRBV7-9

DNA: TGTGCCAGCCAATCTGGGACAGACTCCACTAATGAAAAACTGTTTTTT
CDR3: CASQSGTDSTNEKLFF
J: TRBJ1-4
size: many
D: TRBD1
length: 16
V: TRBV28

DNA: TGCGCCAGCAGAGGGGGGAGCACCGGGGAGCTGTTTTTT
CDR3: CASRGGSTGELFF
J: TRBJ2-2
size: many
D: .
length: 13
V: TRBV5-1

DNA: TGTGCCAGCAGCCAAAGCCAGAACAATGAGCAGTTCTTC
CDR3: CASSQSQNNEQFF
J: TRBJ2-1
size: .
D: .
length: 13
V: TRBV14

DNA: TGCAGTGCTAGACCTCTAGCGGGAGGGCCCAATAGGCAGTTCTTC
CDR3: CSARPLAGGPNRQFF
J: TRBJ2-1
size: many
D: TRBD2
length: 15
V: TRBV20-1

DNA: TGTGCCAGCAGTCCAACGGGGGGAAAGTACCAAGAGACCCAGTACTTC
CDR3: CASSPTGGKYQETQYF
J: TRBJ2-5
size: many
D: TRBD2
length: 16
V: TRBV11-2

DNA: TGTGCCAGCAGCGTAGCGGGACAGGGGGCGGGTAACATTCAGTACTTC
CDR3: CASSVAGQGAGNIQYF
J: TRBJ2-4
size: many
D: TRBD1
length: 16
V: TRBV9

DNA: TGTGCCAGCAGTTCCCGGACCGTCAGCTACGAGCAGTACTTC
CDR3: CASSSRTVSYEQYF
J: TRBJ2-7
size: many
D: .
length: 14
V: TRBV27

DNA: TGCAGTGCTTACACGGGACAGGGGAGAAACAATGAGCAGTTCTTC
CDR3: CSAYTGQGRNNEQFF
J: TRBJ2-1
size: many
D: TRBD1
length: 15
V: TRBV20-1

DNA: TGTGCCAGCAGCCAGGTCTTTGGCGGTCAGCCCCAGCATTTT
CDR3: CASSQVFGGQPQHF
J: TRBJ1-5
size: .
D: .
length: 14
V: TRBV3-2

DNA: TGTGCCACCAGTGATTCCGGGACAGGGGGGACCGGGGAGCTGTTTTTT
CDR3: CATSDSGTGGTGELFF
J: TRBJ2-2
size: many
D: TRBD1
length: 16
V: TRBV24-1

DNA: TGTGCCAGCAGCTCCGGGGTTGGCTACGAGCAGTACTTC
CDR3: CASSSGVGYEQYF
J: TRBJ2-7
size: .
D: .
length: 13
V: TRBV7-8

DNA: TGTGCCAGCAGTGAAGCGCCAGGGAGGACTGAAGCTTTCTTT
CDR3: CASSEAPGRTEAFF
J: TRBJ1-1
size: many
D: .
length: 14
V: TRBV2

DNA: TGCAGCGTTGATAAGGGAGCGGGACAGGGCTCCTACGAGCAGTACTTC
CDR3: CSVDKGAGQGSYEQYF
J: TRBJ2-7
size: many
D: TRBD1
length: 16
V: TRBV29-1

DNA: TGTGCCAGCAGTGGGAAGGATACGCAGTATTTT
CDR3: CASSGKDTQYF
J: TRBJ2-3
size: many
D: .
length: 11
V: TRBV2